This T cell receptor (beta chain) is drawn from a study of shared clonotypes between healthy human individuals. Some clones are missing from TCRdb's copy, which holds only in-frame ones; the method was immunoSEQ multiplex PCR. Of under 550,000 clones listed, 90% to 96% are singletons. The CDR3 has 14 residues. V lost 6 bases, J lost 4 bases, and 7 bases stayed unmatched. CDR1 is SGHTA, CDR2 FQGNSA, per germline. This TCR was recovered from a woman aged 25-40 years in good health. The genes are TRBV7-2 and TRBJ1-1; TRBD1 matches 8 bases. Sequencing input: naive CD4+ T cells sorted from blood. Subset described: CD45RA+ positively selected. CDR3 sequence reads: CASRSGGEATEAFF. DNA of the CDR3: TGTGCCAGCAGGTCAGGGGGCGAGGCCACTGAAGCTTTCTTT.